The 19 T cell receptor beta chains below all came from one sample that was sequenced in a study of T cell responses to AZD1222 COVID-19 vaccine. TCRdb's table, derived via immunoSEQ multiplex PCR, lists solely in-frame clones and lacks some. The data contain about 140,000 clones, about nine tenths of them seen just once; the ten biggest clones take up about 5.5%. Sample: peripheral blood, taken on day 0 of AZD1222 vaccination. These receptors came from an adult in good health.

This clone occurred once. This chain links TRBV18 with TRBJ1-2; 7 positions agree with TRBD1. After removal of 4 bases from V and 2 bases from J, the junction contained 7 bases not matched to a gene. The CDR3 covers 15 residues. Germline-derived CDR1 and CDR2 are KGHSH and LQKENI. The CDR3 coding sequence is TGTGCCAGCTCACAACCCGGGACAGCCAACTATGGCTACACCTTC. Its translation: CASSQPGTANYGYTF. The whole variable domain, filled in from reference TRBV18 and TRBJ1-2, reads NAGVMQNPRHLVRRRGQEARLRCSPMKGHSHVYWYRQLPEEGLKFMVYLQKENIIDESGMPKERFSAEFPKEGPSILRIQQVVRGDSAAYFCASSQPGTANYGYTFGSGTRLTVV.

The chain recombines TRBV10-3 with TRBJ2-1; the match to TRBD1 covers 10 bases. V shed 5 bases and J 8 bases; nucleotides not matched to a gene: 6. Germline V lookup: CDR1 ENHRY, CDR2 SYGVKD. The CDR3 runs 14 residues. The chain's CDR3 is CAISPGQGNHEQFF. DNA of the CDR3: TGTGCCATCAGTCCGGGACAGGGGAACCATGAGCAGTTCTTC.

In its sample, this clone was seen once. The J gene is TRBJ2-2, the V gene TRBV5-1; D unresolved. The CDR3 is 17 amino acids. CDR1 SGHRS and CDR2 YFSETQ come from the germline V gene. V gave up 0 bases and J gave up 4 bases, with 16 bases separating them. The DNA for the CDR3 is TGCGCCAGCAGCTTGGGGACCCGAATCTTGACCACCGGGGAGCTGTTTTTT. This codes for CASSLGTRILTTGELFF.

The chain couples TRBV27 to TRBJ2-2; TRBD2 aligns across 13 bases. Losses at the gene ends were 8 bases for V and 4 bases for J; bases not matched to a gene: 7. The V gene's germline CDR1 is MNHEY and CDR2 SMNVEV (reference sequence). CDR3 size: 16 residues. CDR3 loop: CASALAGGAGTGELFF. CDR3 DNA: TGTGCCAGCGCACTAGCGGGAGGGGCGGGCACCGGGGAGCTGTTTTTT.

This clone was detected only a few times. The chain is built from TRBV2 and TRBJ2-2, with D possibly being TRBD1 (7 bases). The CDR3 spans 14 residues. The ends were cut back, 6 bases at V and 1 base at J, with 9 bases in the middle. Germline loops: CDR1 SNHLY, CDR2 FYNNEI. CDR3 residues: CASRRDRNTGELFF. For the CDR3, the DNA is TGTGCCAGCAGGCGGGACAGGAACACCGGGGAGCTGTTTTTT.

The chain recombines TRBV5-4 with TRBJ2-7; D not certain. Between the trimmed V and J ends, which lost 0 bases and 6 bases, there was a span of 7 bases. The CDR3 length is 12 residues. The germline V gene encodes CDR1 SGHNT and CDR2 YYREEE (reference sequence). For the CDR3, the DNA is TGTGCCAGCAGCTTGGGCCTCCGCGAGCAGTACTTC. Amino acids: CASSLGLREQYF. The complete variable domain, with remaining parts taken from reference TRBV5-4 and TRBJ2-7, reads ETGVTQSPTHLIKTRGQQVTLRCSSQSGHNTVSWYQQALGQGPQFIFQYYREEENGRGNFPPRFSGLQFPNYSSELNVNALELDDSALYLCASSLGLREQYFGPGTRLTVT.

The CDR3 DNA reads as TGTGCCAGCAGTTACAGGGTTAGCTCTGGAAACACCATATATTTT. It specifies CASSYRVSSGNTIYF. The V gene is TRBV6-5, the J gene TRBJ1-3; the D is unclear. The germline V and J ends were trimmed by 2 bases and 0 bases, with 8 bases remaining between them. CDR1 MNHEY and CDR2 SVGAGI come from the germline V gene. The CDR3 covers 15 residues.

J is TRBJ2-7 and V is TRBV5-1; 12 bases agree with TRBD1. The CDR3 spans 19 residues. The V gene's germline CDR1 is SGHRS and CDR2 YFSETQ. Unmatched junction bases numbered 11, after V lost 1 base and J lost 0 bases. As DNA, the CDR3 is TGCGCCAGCAGCTTGTGGGGGACAGGGGGCCCGAGAGACTCCTACGAGCAGTACTTC. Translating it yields CASSLWGTGGPRDSYEQYF.

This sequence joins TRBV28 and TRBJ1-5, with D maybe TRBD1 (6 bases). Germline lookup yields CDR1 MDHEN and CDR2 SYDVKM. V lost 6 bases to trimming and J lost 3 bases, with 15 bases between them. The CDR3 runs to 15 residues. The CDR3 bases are TGTGCCAGCAGCCCCAGGACAGCTCCCAATCAGCCCCAGCATTTT. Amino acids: CASSPRTAPNQPQHF.

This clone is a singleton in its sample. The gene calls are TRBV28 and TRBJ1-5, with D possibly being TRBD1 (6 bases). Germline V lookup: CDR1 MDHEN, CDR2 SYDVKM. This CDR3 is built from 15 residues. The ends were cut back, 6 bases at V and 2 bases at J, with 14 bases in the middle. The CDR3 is CASRKQGLGNQPQHF. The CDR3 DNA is TGTGCCAGCAGAAAGCAGGGGCTTGGCAATCAGCCCCAGCATTTT. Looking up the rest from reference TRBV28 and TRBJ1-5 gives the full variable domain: DVKVTQSSRYLVKRTGEKVFLECVQDMDHENMFWYRQDPGLGLRLIYFSYDVKMKEKGDIPEGYSVSREKKERFSLILESASTNQTSMYLCASRKQGLGNQPQHFGDGTRLSIL.

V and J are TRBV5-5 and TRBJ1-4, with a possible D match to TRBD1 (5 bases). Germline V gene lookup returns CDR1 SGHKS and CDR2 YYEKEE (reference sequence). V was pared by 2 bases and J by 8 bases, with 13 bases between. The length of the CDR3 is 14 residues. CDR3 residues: CASSFAGGDEKLFF. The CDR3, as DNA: TGTGCCAGCAGCTTTGCCGGGGGGGACGAAAAACTGTTTTTT.

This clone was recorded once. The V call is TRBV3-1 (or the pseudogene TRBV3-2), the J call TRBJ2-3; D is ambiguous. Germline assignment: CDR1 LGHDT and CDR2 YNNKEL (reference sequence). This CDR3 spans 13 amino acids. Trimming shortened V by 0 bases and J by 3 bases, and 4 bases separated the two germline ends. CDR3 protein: CASSQDGTDTQYF. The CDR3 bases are TGTGCCAGCAGCCAAGATGGGACAGATACGCAGTATTTT.

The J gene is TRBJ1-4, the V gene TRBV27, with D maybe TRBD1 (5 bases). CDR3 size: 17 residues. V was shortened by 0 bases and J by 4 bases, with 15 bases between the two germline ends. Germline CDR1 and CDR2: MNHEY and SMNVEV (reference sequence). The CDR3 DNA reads TGTGCCAGCAGTTTATCGCCCCCGGGGGGAGTTAATGAAAAACTGTTTTTT. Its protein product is CASSLSPPGGVNEKLFF.

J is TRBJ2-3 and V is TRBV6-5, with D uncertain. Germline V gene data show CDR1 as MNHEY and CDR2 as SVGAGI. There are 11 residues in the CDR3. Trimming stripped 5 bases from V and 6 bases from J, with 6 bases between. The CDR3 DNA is TGTGCCAGCAGTCCGAAGGATACGCAGTATTTT. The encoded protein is CASSPKDTQYF.

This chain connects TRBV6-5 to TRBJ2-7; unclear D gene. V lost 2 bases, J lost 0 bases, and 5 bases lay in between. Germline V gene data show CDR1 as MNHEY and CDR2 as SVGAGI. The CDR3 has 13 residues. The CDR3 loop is CASSYDSSYEQYF. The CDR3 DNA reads TGTGCCAGCAGTTACGATAGCTCCTACGAGCAGTACTTC.

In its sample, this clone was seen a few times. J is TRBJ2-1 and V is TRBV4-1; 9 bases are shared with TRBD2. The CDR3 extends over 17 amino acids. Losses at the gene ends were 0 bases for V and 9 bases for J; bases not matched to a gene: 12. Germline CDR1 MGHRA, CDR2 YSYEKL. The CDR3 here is CASSQETAGGPGTEQFF. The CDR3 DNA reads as TGCGCCAGCAGCCAAGAGACGGCGGGGGGGCCTGGTACTGAGCAGTTCTTC.

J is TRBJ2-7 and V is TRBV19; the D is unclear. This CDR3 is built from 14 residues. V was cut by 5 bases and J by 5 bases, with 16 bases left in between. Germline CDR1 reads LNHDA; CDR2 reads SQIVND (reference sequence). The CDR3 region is CASSLRVHLHEQYF. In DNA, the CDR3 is TGTGCCAGTAGTTTACGGGTCCACCTTCACGAGCAGTACTTC.

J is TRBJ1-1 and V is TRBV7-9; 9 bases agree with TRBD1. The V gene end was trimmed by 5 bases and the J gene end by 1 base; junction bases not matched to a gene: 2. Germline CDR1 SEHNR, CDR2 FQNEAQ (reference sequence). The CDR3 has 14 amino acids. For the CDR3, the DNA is TGTGCCAGCAGCCGACAGGGGGGGAACACTGAAGCTTTCTTT. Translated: CASSRQGGNTEAFF.

CDR3 coding DNA: TGTGCCAGCAGTGAGGAGGGTCGTCGCCAGCCCCAGCATTTT. Encoded protein: CASSEEGRRQPQHF. V is TRBV2 and J is TRBJ1-5; the D is unclear. The length of the CDR3 is 14 residues. CDR1 is SNHLY, CDR2 FYNNEI, per germline. Trimming removed 3 bases at V and 7 bases at J, with 13 bases between.